This TCR beta chain comes out of a study of OX40 agonist ivuxolimab in advanced cancers. Across the whole study: Prior checkpoint blockade (anti-PD-1, anti-PD-L1 or anti-CTLA-4) was permitted; roughly 40% had it.

V was pared by 2 bases and J by 2 bases, with 2 bases of the junction left unmatched. Germline assignment: CDR1 MNHEY and CDR2 SVGAGI. The CDR3 spans 15 residues. TCRdb's table, derived via immunoSEQ multiplex PCR, lists solely in-frame clones and lacks some. The table has some 62,000 clones, roughly 81% seen once. The sequencing used CD4+ or CD8+ T cells sorted from blood, collected in a trial of the OX40 agonist ivuxolimab. The chain recombines TRBV6-5 with TRBJ1-5; 8 bases match TRBD1. The TCR was taken from an adult with an advanced solid tumor such as melanoma, head and neck, liver or kidney cancer. The CDR3 sequence: CASSYGQGGNQPQHF. The CDR3 nucleotides are TGTGCCAGCAGTTACGGACAGGGCGGCAATCAGCCCCAGCATTTT.